Here is one TCR beta chain with its context. The protocol was immunoSEQ multiplex PCR, while the TCRdb copy is restricted to in-frame clones and leaves out a portion. The sample consists of around 100,000 clones, over 85% of them appearing once. V gave up 1 base and J gave up 2 bases, with 6 bases separating them. This CDR3 contains 13 residues. Germline values: CDR1 SGHRS, CDR2 YFSETQ. This sample was included in a study of blood T cell repertoires in COVID-19. Turning to the study itself: Sites across the United States, Italy and Spain contributed samples from acute and convalescent COVID-19.

The sequence was obtained from a woman aged 50 to 60 with COVID-19, enrolled during active disease. The chain uses TRBV5-1 and TRBJ1-2; D gene unclear. Source material: peripheral blood. The CDR3 region has the DNA TGCGCCAGCAGCTTGAACAGCAACTATGGCTACACCTTC. Protein product: CASSLNSNYGYTF. The variable domain in full, with the rest retrieved from reference TRBV5-1 and TRBJ1-2, is KAGVTQTPRYLIKTRGQQVTLSCSPISGHRSVSWYQQTPGQGLQFLFEYFSETQRNKGNFPGRFSGRQFSNSRSEMNVSTLELGDSALYLCASSLNSNYGYTFGSGTRLTVV.